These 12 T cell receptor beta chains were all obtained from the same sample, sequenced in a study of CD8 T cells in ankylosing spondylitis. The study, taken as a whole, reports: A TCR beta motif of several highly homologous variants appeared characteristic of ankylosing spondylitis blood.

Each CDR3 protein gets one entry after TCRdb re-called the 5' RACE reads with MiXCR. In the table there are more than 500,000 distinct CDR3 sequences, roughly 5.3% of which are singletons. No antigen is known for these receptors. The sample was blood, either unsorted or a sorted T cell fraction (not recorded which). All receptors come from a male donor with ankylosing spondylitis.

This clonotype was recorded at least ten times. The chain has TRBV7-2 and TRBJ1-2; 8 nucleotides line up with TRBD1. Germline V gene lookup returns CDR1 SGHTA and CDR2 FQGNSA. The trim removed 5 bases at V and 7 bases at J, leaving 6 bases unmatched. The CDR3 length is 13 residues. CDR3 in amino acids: CASSRTGTSGYTF. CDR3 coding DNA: TGTGCCAGCAGCCGGACAGGGACGAGTGGCTACACCTTC.

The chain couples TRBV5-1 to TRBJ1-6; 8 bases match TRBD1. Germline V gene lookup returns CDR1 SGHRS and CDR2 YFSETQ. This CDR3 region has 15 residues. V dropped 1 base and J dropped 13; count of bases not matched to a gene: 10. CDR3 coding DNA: TGCGCCAGCAGCTTGACTCGGACAGGGCGGGCCCCCCTCCACTTT. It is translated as CASSLTRTGRAPLHF.

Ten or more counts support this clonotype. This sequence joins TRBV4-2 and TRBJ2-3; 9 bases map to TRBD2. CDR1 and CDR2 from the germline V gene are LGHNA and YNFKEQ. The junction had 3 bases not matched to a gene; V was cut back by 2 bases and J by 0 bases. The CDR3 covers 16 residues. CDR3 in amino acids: CASSQWRGGSTDTQYF. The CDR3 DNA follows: TGTGCCAGCAGCCAATGGCGGGGGGGAAGCACAGATACGCAGTATTTT.

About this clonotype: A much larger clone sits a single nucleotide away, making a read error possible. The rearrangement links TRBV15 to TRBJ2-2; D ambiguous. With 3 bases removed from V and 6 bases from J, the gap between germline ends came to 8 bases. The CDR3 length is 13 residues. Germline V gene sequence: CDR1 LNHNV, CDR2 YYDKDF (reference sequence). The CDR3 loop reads CATSRLHAGELFF. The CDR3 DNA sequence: TGTGCCACCAGCAGGCTACACGCCGGGGAGCTGTTTTTT.

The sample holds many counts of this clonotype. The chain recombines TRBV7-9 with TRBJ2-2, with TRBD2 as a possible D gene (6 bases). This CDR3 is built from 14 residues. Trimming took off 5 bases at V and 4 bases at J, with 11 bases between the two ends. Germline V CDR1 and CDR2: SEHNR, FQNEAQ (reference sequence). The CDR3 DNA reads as TGTGCCAGCAGCCGGGCGGAGGGCACCGGGGAGCTGTTTTTT. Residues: CASSRAEGTGELFF. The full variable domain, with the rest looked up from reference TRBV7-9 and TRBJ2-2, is DTGVSQNPRHKITKRGQNVTFRCDPISEHNRLYWYRQTLGQGPEFLTYFQNEAQLEKSRLLSDRFSAERPKGSFSTLEIQRTEQGDSAMYLCASSRAEGTGELFFGEGSRLTVL.

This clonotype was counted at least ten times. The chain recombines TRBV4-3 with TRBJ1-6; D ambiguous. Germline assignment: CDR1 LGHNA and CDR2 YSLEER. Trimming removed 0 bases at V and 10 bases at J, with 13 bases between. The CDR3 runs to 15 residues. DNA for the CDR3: TGCGCCAGCAGCCAAGAGACCCAAAATAGCTCACCCCTCCACTTT. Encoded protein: CASSQETQNSSPLHF.

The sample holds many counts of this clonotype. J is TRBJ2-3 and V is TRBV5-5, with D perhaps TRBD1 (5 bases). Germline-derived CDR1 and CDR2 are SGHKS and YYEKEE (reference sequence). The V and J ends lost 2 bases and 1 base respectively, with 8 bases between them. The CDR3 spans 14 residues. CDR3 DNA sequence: TGTGCCAGCAGCTTCGTAGGGGGCACAGATACGCAGTATTTT. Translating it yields CASSFVGGTDTQYF.

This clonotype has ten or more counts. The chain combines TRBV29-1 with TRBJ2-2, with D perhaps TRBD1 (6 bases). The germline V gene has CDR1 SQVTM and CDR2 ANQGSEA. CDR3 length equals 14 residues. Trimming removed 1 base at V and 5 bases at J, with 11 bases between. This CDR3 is CSVEAPGATGELFF. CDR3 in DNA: TGCAGCGTTGAAGCCCCAGGGGCGACCGGGGAGCTGTTTTTT.

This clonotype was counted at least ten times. CDR3 region: CASSGPYGASSYNEQFF. The DNA of the CDR3 is TGTGCCAGCAGCGGGCCCTATGGGGCGAGCTCCTACAATGAGCAGTTCTTC. The chain has TRBV7-2 and TRBJ2-1, with D possibly TRBD1 on 5 matching bases. V was pared by 5 bases and J by 0 bases, with 17 bases between. The germline gives CDR1 SGHTA, CDR2 FQGNSA. CDR3 size: 17 residues.

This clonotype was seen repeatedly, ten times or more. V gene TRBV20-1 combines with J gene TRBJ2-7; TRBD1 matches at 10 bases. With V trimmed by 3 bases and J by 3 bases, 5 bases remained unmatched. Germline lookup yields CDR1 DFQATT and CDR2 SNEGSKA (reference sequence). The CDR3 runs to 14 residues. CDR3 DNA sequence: TGCAGTGCTAGGGTCGACAGGGGGCTCTACGAGCAGTACTTC. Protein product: CSARVDRGLYEQYF.

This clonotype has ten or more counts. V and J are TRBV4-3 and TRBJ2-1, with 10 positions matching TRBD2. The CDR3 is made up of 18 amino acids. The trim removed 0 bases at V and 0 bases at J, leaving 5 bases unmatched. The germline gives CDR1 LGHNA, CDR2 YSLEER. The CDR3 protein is CASSQDWLAGGSYNEQFF. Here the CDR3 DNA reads TGCGCCAGCAGCCAAGATTGGTTAGCGGGAGGCTCCTACAATGAGCAGTTCTTC.

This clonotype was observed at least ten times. CDR3 sequence (DNA): TGTGCCAGCAGTTTGGGACAAGGAGGCGGGCAGTTCTTC. Translating it yields CASSLGQGGGQFF. The chain has TRBV28 and TRBJ2-1; the D gene is possibly TRBD1 (6 bases). The CDR3 is 13 residues long. The V end lost 3 bases, the J end lost 12 bases, and 15 bases lay between the germline ends. Germline V lookup: CDR1 MDHEN, CDR2 SYDVKM.